This T cell receptor beta chain was recovered during a study of cytomegalovirus exposure and HLA in healthy donors. Overall study results and limits: Reports showed the classifier diagnosing cytomegalovirus status with high specificity and sensitivity. Researchers reported in a later analysis that common viral pathogens appeared linked to several top clusters.

With 5 bases removed from V and 9 bases from J, the gap between germline ends came to 15 bases. The CDR3 totals 13 residues. Looked up from germline, CDR1 is SGHTS and CDR2 is YDEGEE. On this clone itself: Its antigen remains unidentified.

60 Vbeta and 13 Jbeta primers were used in PCR. Some clones are missing from TCRdb's copy, which holds only in-frame ones; the method was immunoSEQ multiplex PCR. The sample has about 180,000 clones, under 85% seen once. The sequence was collected from a male donor in good health and CMV-seronegative. Sequencing was performed on PBMCs. The chain carries TRBV5-8 and TRBJ2-1, with a tentative D call TRBD2 (5 bases). CDR3 nucleotide sequence: TGTGCCAGCAGTCATAAAACTAGAGCTGAGCAGTTCTTC. It translates to CASSHKTRAEQFF. Full variable domain (missing parts from reference TRBV5-8 and TRBJ2-1): EAGVTQSPTHLIKTRGQQATLRCSPISGHTSVYWYQQALGLGLQFLLWYDEGEERNRGNFPPRFSGRQFPNYSSELNVNALELEDSALYLCASSHKTRAEQFFGPGTRLTVL.